Listed below are T cell receptor beta chains from one sample, sequenced in a study of T cells in Graves' hyperthyroidism and ophthalmopathy. TCRdb independently ran MiXCR on the multiplex PCR reads; one entry per CDR3 protein. Here the sample spans hundreds of thousands of distinct CDR3 sequences, roughly 45% being singletons. Material: peripheral blood or thyroid tissue (not recorded which). The receptors were gathered from an adult man with Graves' disease, either hyperthyroidism or ophthalmopathy (not recorded which). Each CDR3 is given with its conserved first and last residue. A D gene is named only where the DNA matches it firmly. The size field is filled for only some rows; it gives once, few, many or a size class.

>.|TRBJ2-5|.|TRBV7-8
TGTGCCAGCAGCTTAGCATCGGGGGTGACCACCGGGGAAGAGACCCAGTACTTC
CASSLASGVTTGEETQYF
>.|TRBJ1-2|TRBD1|TRBV6-2/TRBV6-3
TGTGCCAGCAGCACTGGGGACAGACCGACGGATGGCTACACCTTC
CASSTGDRPTDGYTF
>.|TRBJ2-7|.|TRBV7-9
TGTGCCAGCAGCTTGGGACTCCAGGGGTTAAGGTCCTACGAGCAGTACTTC
CASSLGLQGLRSYEQYF
>few|TRBJ1-5|TRBD1|TRBV2
TGTGCCAGCAGGAAAATGACAGGGGGAAGCAATCAGCCCCAGCATTTT
CASRKMTGGSNQPQHF
>many|TRBJ2-5|.|TRBV2
TGTGCCAGCATCCACCTAGGGTCGTGGCAAGAGACCCAGTACTTC
CASIHLGSWQETQYF
>few|TRBJ1-2|.|TRBV6-1
TGTGCCAGCAGTGAAACGGACATCCGCTATGGCTACACCTTC
CASSETDIRYGYTF
>few|TRBJ1-3|.|TRBV19
TGTGCCAGTATCTCGGACAGAACTGGAAACACCATATATTTT
CASISDRTGNTIYF
>many|TRBJ1-2|.|TRBV25-1
TGTGCCAGCGGTTACAAGAGGGACACTTCCTACACCTTC
CASGYKRDTSYTF
>once|TRBJ1-6|TRBD1|TRBV9
TGTGCCAGCAGCGCGGGACAGATGATACAAAATTCACCCCTCCACTTT
CASSAGQMIQNSPLHF
>.|TRBJ2-2|.|TRBV7-7
TGTGCTAGCAGCTTAATGGGGACGGGGGAGCTGTTTTTT
CASSLMGTGELFF
>.|TRBJ1-4|.|TRBV10-3
TGTGCCATCAGAACGACAGTAAATAATGAAAAACTGTTTTTT
CAIRTTVNNEKLFF
>few|TRBJ2-7|TRBD2|TRBV10-3
TGTGCCATTTTAAGAGCTAGCGGGAGCCTGTCGGAGGAGCAGTACTTC
CAILRASGSLSEEQYF
>.|TRBJ2-7|.|TRBV5-1
TGCGCCAGCAGCTTGGCTATAGGCGAGCAGTACTTC
CASSLAIGEQYF
>.|TRBJ1-6|TRBD1|TRBV9
TGTGCCAGCAGCGTGGGACAGTTTTCACCCCTCCACTTT
CASSVGQFSPLHF
>many|TRBJ1-6|TRBD1|TRBV7-9
TGTGCCAGCAGCCTACCCGGGACAGGGAGGAATTCACCCCTCCACTTT
CASSLPGTGRNSPLHF
>.|TRBJ2-2|.|TRBV9
TGTGCCAGCAGCGTAGGCGGATTCGGGGAGCTGTTTTTT
CASSVGGFGELFF
>once|TRBJ2-7|.|TRBV7-8
TGTGCCAGCAGCTTAGTACACAATGAGCAGTACTTC
CASSLVHNEQYF
>once|TRBJ2-2|.|TRBV7-9
TGTGCCAGCAGCTCCCCGTTACCGGGCGGGGAGCTGTTTTTT
CASSSPLPGGELFF
>.|TRBJ2-7|.|TRBV4-1
TGTGCCGGCAGCCAAGCGCCGAGCTCCTACGAGCAGTACTTC
CAGSQAPSSYEQYF
>few|TRBJ1-1|.|TRBV9
TGTGCCAGCACCGACACTTGGGGCTCTGAAGCTTTCTTT
CASTDTWGSEAFF
>.|TRBJ2-5|TRBD2|TRBV6-5
TGTGCCAGCAGTTACTCACAGGGACTAGTCGGAGAGACCCAGTACTTC
CASSYSQGLVGETQYF
>.|TRBJ1-4|TRBD1|TRBV29-1
TGCAGCGTAGCCCCGACAGGGAAAAATAATGAAAAACTGTTTTTT
CSVAPTGKNNEKLFF
>once|TRBJ2-7|.|TRBV5-6
TGTGCCAGCAGCTTCCGGACGCAGGGGCGCCCCTACGAGCAGTACTTC
CASSFRTQGRPYEQYF
>.|TRBJ1-1|.|TRBV5-6
TGTGCCAGCAGTCGTCCGCGGGGCGGGACTGAAGCTTTCTTT
CASSRPRGGTEAFF
>few|TRBJ2-5|TRBD2|TRBV6-1
TGTGCCAGCAGTGAAACGCGGGGGACCCTCCAAGAGACCCAGTACTTC
CASSETRGTLQETQYF
>.|TRBJ1-5|TRBD1|TRBV10-3
TGTGCCACAGGGACAGGGGGCCCTTATCAGCCCCAGCATTTT
CATGTGGPYQPQHF
>.|TRBJ2-7|TRBD1|TRBV5-4
TGTGCCAGCAGGCGTGACAGGGACTCCTACGAGCAGTACTTC
CASRRDRDSYEQYF
>.|TRBJ2-5|.|TRBV29-1
TGCAGCGTTGGACCGGGACAAGAGACCCAGTACTTC
CSVGPGQETQYF
>once|TRBJ2-7|.|TRBV6-5
TGTGCCAGCAGTTTAAACAGGTTAGCCTACGAGCAGTACTTC
CASSLNRLAYEQYF
>.|TRBJ1-4|.|TRBV7-8
TGTGCCAGCAGGCCGGGGACGGCCTATAATGAAAAACTGTTTTTT
CASRPGTAYNEKLFF
>.|TRBJ1-3|TRBD1|TRBV12-3/TRBV12-4
TGTGCCAGTAAATACAGGGGGCTGCGAAACACCATATATTTT
CASKYRGLRNTIYF
>many|TRBJ1-1|.|TRBV7-9
TGTGCCAGCAAGAGCTTCACGAACACTGAAGCTTTCTTT
CASKSFTNTEAFF
>.|TRBJ2-5|TRBD2|TRBV25-1
TGTGCCAGCAGTGAACCGAGACTAGCGGGGGGGACCCAGTACTTC
CASSEPRLAGGTQYF
>.|TRBJ1-4|.|TRBV12-3/TRBV12-4
TGTGCCAGCAGTTTAAGTTCGGATCGTAGGGAACTGTTTTTT
CASSLSSDRRELFF
>.|TRBJ2-3|TRBD2|TRBV7-2
TGTGCCAGCAGCTCGAGACTAGCGGGAGGTACGCAGTATTTT
CASSSRLAGGTQYF
>.|TRBJ2-3|.|TRBV7-6
TGTGCCAGCACCATCAGCGGAGATACGCAGTATTTT
CASTISGDTQYF
>.|TRBJ1-6|.|TRBV2
TGTGCCAGCTTCAGAAGTAATTCACCCCTCCACTTT
CASFRSNSPLHF
>few|TRBJ1-4|.|TRBV14
TGTGCCAGCAGCCAAGGGGGATCCATGAGCGGAAAACTGTTTTTT
CASSQGGSMSGKLFF
>many|TRBJ1-4|.|TRBV2
TGTGCCAGCAGGGGGGACCCTGAAAAACTGTTTTTT
CASRGDPEKLFF
>many|TRBJ2-5|TRBD2|TRBV7-8
TGTGCCAGCAGCTTGGGACTAGCTGTGGAAAAGACCCAGTACTTC
CASSLGLAVEKTQYF